These 2 T cell receptor beta chains came from one sample sequenced in a study of neurological immune-mediated disorders. TCRdb re-called the 5' RACE reads with MiXCR, one entry per CDR3 protein. Of around 66,000 distinct CDR3 sequences in the sample, around 5.2% were seen once. The sample taken for sequencing was PBMCs. All receptors derive from a young woman with multiple sclerosis.

This clonotype was recorded many times. This chain joins TRBV5-1 and TRBJ2-7; 9 nucleotides match TRBD1. Germline CDR1 reads SGHRS; CDR2 reads YFSETQ. V trimming: 4 bases; J trimming: 1 base; junction bases outside the gene matches: 9. There are 16 residues in the CDR3. This chain's CDR3 is CASSPSLDRGSYEQYF. CDR3 DNA sequence: TGCGCCAGCAGCCCAAGCCTGGACAGGGGATCCTACGAGCAGTACTTC. The whole variable domain, remainder taken from reference TRBV5-1 and TRBJ2-7, is KAGVTQTPRYLIKTRGQQVTLSCSPISGHRSVSWYQQTPGQGLQFLFEYFSETQRNKGNFPGRFSGRQFSNSRSEMNVSTLELGDSALYLCASSPSLDRGSYEQYFGPGTRLTVT.

In its sample, this clonotype was seen a few times. This chain links TRBV20-1 with TRBJ2-7; 7 nucleotides align to TRBD2. Germline V gene sequence: CDR1 DFQATT, CDR2 SNEGSKA (reference sequence). The V segment lost 5 bases and the J segment 6 bases; nucleotides outside the gene matches: 10. This CDR3 spans 13 amino acids. The CDR3, as DNA: TGCAGTGCTCGACCAGGGTGGGGGGGCGAGCAGTACTTC. Translating it yields CSARPGWGGEQYF.